This TCR beta chain was identified during a study of beta chain features in type 1 diabetes. Across the study: In age, gender and cell yields, patients were similar to healthy donors.

CD45RO/CCR7/CD25/CD127/CD95/CD27 staining was used to isolate CD4+ naive, central memory, regulatory and stem cell-like memory cells by sorting. The CDR3 is 13 amino acids. CDR1 and CDR2 from the germline V gene are SGDLS and YYNGEE. The J segment lost 6 bases and the V segment lost 4 bases, leaving 3 bases of the junction unmatched. This clone has more than one count but fewer than ten. Expressed TCRB transcripts were sequenced because the isolated RNA had all been reverse transcribed beforehand. Repertoires were generated with immunoSEQ multiplex PCR, while TCRdb's copy carries only in-frame clones and drops some. The repertoire includes hundreds of thousands of clones, around 15% of them detected once, and under 0.095% sits in the top ten.

The chain uses TRBV9 and TRBJ2-2; 7 nucleotides match TRBD1. Specimen: naive CD4+ T cells from blood. The source is a man aged 18-30 years in good health. This CDR3 reads CASSLTGAGELFF. The DNA for the CDR3 is TGTGCCAGCAGCCTAACAGGGGCCGGGGAGCTGTTTTTT.